These 29 T cell receptor beta chains originate from one sample sequenced in a study of CD8+CD57+ T cells in acquired aplastic anemia. Genomic DNA provided the template from which TCR beta VDJ and CDR3 profiles were obtained. Via MiXCR, TCRdb re-called the reads, giving one row per CDR3 protein. The sample lists roughly 420,000 distinct CDR3 sequences; 65% to 80% were seen once. Material: sorted CD4+, CD8+, or CD8+CD57+ T cells (not recorded which) from PBMCs. Every receptor here comes from a human donor in good health, serving as a control.

V is TRBV7-2 and J is TRBJ1-1, with D tentatively TRBD1 (5 bases). In germline, CDR1 is SGHTA, CDR2 FQGNSA. The V end was cut by 6 bases, the J end by 4 bases, with 18 bases between. The CDR3 has 15 residues. The CDR3 bases are TGTGCCAGCAGGCAGCCAGGGCGCACGGGCACTGAAGCTTTCTTT. It translates to CASRQPGRTGTEAFF.

This clonotype was counted many times. The rearrangement joins TRBV5-1 to TRBJ2-5, with TRBD2 matching over 15 bases. Trimming took 4 bases from V and 4 from J; bases not matched to a gene: 11. CDR3 length: 18 amino acids. Germline V lookup: CDR1 SGHRS, CDR2 YFSETQ. CDR3 sequence: CASSVSRTSGGAGETQYF. The CDR3 nucleotides read TGCGCCAGCAGCGTAAGCCGGACTAGCGGGGGGGCTGGAGAGACCCAGTACTTC.

This sequence joins TRBV7-9 and TRBJ1-1, with D uncertain. V lost 6 bases to trimming and J lost 14 bases, with 28 bases between them. The CDR3 totals 15 residues. Germline assignment: CDR1 SEHNR and CDR2 FQNEAQ (reference sequence). The CDR3 reads CASRPATQLTTVTFF. The CDR3 coding sequence is TGTGCCAGCAGGCCCGCTACCCAACTAACGACGGTAACATTCTTT.

About this clonotype itself: At one end, the junction sequence differs from germline, possibly due to a read error. This sequence joins TRBV19 and TRBJ1-6; tentatively, D is TRBD1 (5 bases). The CDR3 runs 14 residues. CDR1 is LNHDA and CDR2 is SQIVND in the germline V gene (reference sequence). This chain's CDR3 is CASSQTAVSSPPHF. In DNA, the CDR3 is TGTGCCAGTAGTCAGACAGCGGTCTCTTCGCCCCCCCACTTT.

This clonotype was seen repeatedly, ten times or more. The rearrangement uses TRBV6-1 and TRBJ2-5, with a weak D call TRBD1 (6 bases). V was trimmed by 3 bases and J by 5 bases, leaving 19 bases between them. This CDR3 contains 16 residues. From germline, CDR1 is MNHNS and CDR2 SASEGT. CDR3 amino acids: CASSDFYGWDIETQYF. CDR3 bases: TGTGCCAGCAGTGATTTTTACGGATGGGACATTGAGACCCAGTACTTC.

The CDR3 DNA is TGTGCCACCAGCAGAGATCCAGGTGCAGGGAGCAATCAGCCCCAGCATTTT. Protein sequence: CATSRDPGAGSNQPQHF. This chain joins TRBV15 and TRBJ1-5, with D possibly matching TRBD1 (5 bases). The CDR3 runs 17 residues. The V gene lost 0 bases and the J gene lost 1 base, with 13 bases spanning the gap. CDR1 and CDR2 (germline): LNHNV, YYDKDF (reference sequence).

At least ten counts were recorded for this clonotype. The gene calls are TRBV3-1 and TRBJ1-3; perhaps TRBD1 as D (6 bases). V was pared by 5 bases and J by 3 bases, with 11 bases between. Germline-derived CDR1 and CDR2 are LGHDT and YNNKEL (reference sequence). The CDR3 covers 14 residues. Here the CDR3 DNA reads TGTGCCAGCAGCAGCACAGGGAGTGGAAACACCATATATTTT. Protein product: CASSSTGSGNTIYF.

V is TRBV7-2 and J is TRBJ2-1, with D perhaps being TRBD1 or TRBD2 (5 bases each). The germline V and J ends were trimmed by 4 bases and 15 bases, with 19 bases remaining between them. Germline assignment: CDR1 SGHTA and CDR2 FQGNSA. This CDR3 is 13 amino acids long. The CDR3 here is CASSSVTGAAPFF. CDR3 bases: TGTGCCAGCAGCTCCGTGACCGGGGCGGCGCCGTTCTTC.

The V call is TRBV20-1, the J call TRBJ2-7; D might be TRBD1 (5 bases). The CDR3 has 16 residues. Germline CDR1 and CDR2: DFQATT and SNEGSKA (reference sequence). V gave up 2 bases and J gave up 2 bases, with 19 bases separating them. The CDR3 DNA reads as TGCAGTGCTAGACTTCGAGACAGAGATCAGACCTACGAGCAGTACTTC. This gives the protein CSARLRDRDQTYEQYF.

This clonotype has a count of ten or more. The J gene is TRBJ2-2, the V gene TRBV7-2; TRBD1 matches 8 bases. CDR1 is SGHTA, CDR2 FQGNSA, per germline. The V and J ends lost 5 bases and 0 bases, in that order; junction bases with no gene match: 8. CDR3 length: 17 residues. The CDR3 DNA sequence: TGTGCCAGCAGCCCAATACCGGGACAGGCGAACACCGGGGAGCTGTTTTTT. The encoded protein is CASSPIPGQANTGELFF.

As regards this clonotype: A read error may produce the germline difference seen at one junction end. The chain links TRBV10-1 to TRBJ2-7; D may be TRBD1 (7 bases). Germline V gives CDR1 WNHNN, CDR2 SYGVQD (reference sequence). CDR3 length: 14 residues. The CDR3 bases are TGCCCCAGCATCGTAGCGGACAGGCGCTACGAGCAGTACTTC. The encoded protein is CPSIVADRRYEQYF.

Comment on this clonotype: The CDR3 does not close with the conserved phenylalanine or tryptophan, likely indicating a read error. The DNA is omitted, as the CDR3 cannot be located on it reliably, and the CDR3 follows TCRdb's listing. V usage is TRBV7-2 and J usage is TRBJ1-2; the DNA was not compared with TRBD1, the D call given in the table. Germline V CDR1 and CDR2: SGHTA, FQGNSA. The CDR3 is made up of 13 amino acids, end residues included. CDR3 amino acids: CASSPGGTGPSYV.

With regard to this clonotype: One end of the junction varies from germline; a read error may be responsible. The CDR3 is CASSQESSKQPQHF. The CDR3 DNA is TGTGCCAGCAGCCAAGAGTCGAGCAAGCAGCCCCAGCATTTT. The chain recombines TRBV3-1 with TRBJ1-5; D remains unclear. This CDR3 spans 14 amino acids. CDR1 is LGHDT and CDR2 is YNNKEL in the germline V gene (reference sequence). Looking up the rest from reference TRBV3-1 and TRBJ1-5 gives the full variable domain: DTAVSQTPKYLVTQMGNDKSIKCEQNLGHDTMYWYKQDSKKFLKIMFSYNNKELIINETVPNRFSPKSPDKAHLNLHINSLELGDSAVYFCASSQESSKQPQHFGDGTRLSIL.

This clonotype was detected many times. The chain links TRBV4-1 to TRBJ2-1, with 8 bases identical to TRBD2. This CDR3 region has 16 residues. Germline loops: CDR1 MGHRA, CDR2 YSYEKL. Germline trimming cut 3 bases from V and 4 bases from J; bases unmatched to any gene: 8. The CDR3 DNA follows: TGCGCCAGCAGCCATATCCGGGGGGGGGTTTACAATGAGCAGTTCTTC. It codes for CASSHIRGGVYNEQFF.

This clonotype was seen ten or more times. CDR3 sequence: CASRQGGNYGYTF. The CDR3 DNA reads TGTGCCAGCAGGCAGGGAGGTAACTATGGCTACACCTTC. The chain links TRBV6-6 to TRBJ1-2; D possibly corresponds to TRBD1 (5 bases). Trimming left V 6 bases short and J 1 base short, with 9 bases between. The length of the CDR3 is 13 residues. Germline CDR1 reads MNHNY; CDR2 reads SVGAGI (reference sequence).

On this clonotype: The final CDR3 position lacks the conserved phenylalanine or tryptophan, pointing to a likely read error. It is unclear where the CDR3 begins or ends on the DNA, so no DNA is shown, and the CDR3 is as TCRdb lists it. V usage is TRBV19 and J usage is TRBJ2-3; the table's D call TRBD2 went unverified against the DNA. Both ends counted, the CDR3 spans 16 residues. CDR1 and CDR2 (germline): LNHDA, SQIVND (reference sequence). CDR3 residues: CASSLTRGAGETQYYV.

A note on this clonotype: One end of the junction varies from germline; a read error may be responsible. The rearrangement links TRBV5-6 to TRBJ2-3; D perhaps matches TRBD1 (5 bases). Per the germline V gene, CDR1 is SGHDT and CDR2 is YYEEEE. The CDR3 is 16 amino acids. CDR3 loop: CASSWGSHSSTDTQYF. Here the CDR3 DNA reads TGTGCCAGCAGCTGGGGCTCTCATTCCAGCACAGATACACAGTATTTT.

About this clonotype itself: A junction end diverges from the germline sequence, so it may reflect a read error. The chain is built from TRBV19 and TRBJ2-1, with 16 bases identical to TRBD2. Looked up from germline, CDR1 is LNHDA and CDR2 is SQIVND (reference sequence). The CDR3 is 17 residues long. DNA of the CDR3: TGTGCCAGCAGTATAGTAGGGACTAGCGGGGGGGGCAATGAGCAGTTCTTC. Its protein is CASSIVGTSGGGNEQFF.

The chain combines TRBV2 with TRBJ1-1, with D perhaps matching TRBD1 (6 bases). Looked up from germline, CDR1 is SNHLY and CDR2 is FYNNEI. V was cut by 8 bases and J by 4 bases, with 11 bases left in between. This CDR3 is built from 12 residues. DNA for the CDR3: TGTGCCAGCGCGGAGGGGGGCACTGAAGCTTTCTTT. Residues: CASAEGGTEAFF.

This clonotype was seen many times. This chain links TRBV19 with TRBJ1-1; TRBD1 matches 11 bases. The CDR3 has 13 amino acids. Germline lookup yields CDR1 LNHDA and CDR2 SQIVND (reference sequence). V trimming: 11 bases; J trimming: 5 bases; junction bases outside the gene matches: 7. The CDR3 coding sequence is TGTGCCGTAGGCGGGACAGGGGGGACTGAAGCTTTCTTT. Protein product: CAVGGTGGTEAFF.

The chain links TRBV20-1 to TRBJ1-2; D unresolved. This CDR3 is built from 13 residues. V dropped 7 bases and J dropped 3 bases, with 15 bases sitting between them. Germline-derived CDR1 and CDR2 are DFQATT and SNEGSKA (reference sequence). The CDR3 sequence is CSGKQRGYYGYTF. As DNA, the CDR3 is TGCAGTGGTAAACAGCGGGGTTACTATGGCTACACCTTC.

A word on this clonotype: At one boundary the junction diverges from the germline segment, which might be a read error. The genes are TRBV7-2 and TRBJ1-6, with D unresolved. This CDR3 has 14 amino acids. CDR1 and CDR2 (germline): SGHTA, FQGNSA. In DNA form, the CDR3 reads TGTGCCAGCAGCTCCGAGGGATTGAGTTCACCCCGCCACTTT. Protein: CASSSEGLSSPRHF.

A word on this clonotype: The germline gene is not matched at one end of the junction; a read error may be the cause. This sequence joins TRBV7-7 and TRBJ2-5; no clear D. The CDR3 is 15 amino acids. From germline, CDR1 is SSHAT and CDR2 FNYEAQ (reference sequence). The CDR3 region has the DNA TGTGCTAGCAGCTTAGGATCTAGTGGCGGAGAGACCCAGTACTTC. This gives the protein CASSLGSSGGETQYF.

This clonotype showed up just a few times. The chain uses TRBV20-1 and TRBJ2-7; D is unresolved. This CDR3 is 12 amino acids long. Trimming cost V 0 bases and J 7 bases, with 10 bases left between them. The germline gives CDR1 DFQATT, CDR2 SNEGSKA (reference sequence). In DNA form, the CDR3 reads TGCAGTGCTAGAGAGCGTGGTTGGGAGCAGTACTTC. This codes for CSARERGWEQYF.

This clonotype has a single count. A much more abundant neighbour one base away suggests this may be a read error. The V call is TRBV5-4, the J call TRBJ2-1; possible D gene TRBD2, 6 bases. The CDR3 has 17 amino acids. CDR1 SGHNT and CDR2 YYREEE come from the germline V gene (reference sequence). CDR3 in amino acids: CASSWGGRQSSYNGQFF. The DNA of the CDR3 is TGTGCCAGCAGCTGGGGAGGCAGACAGAGCTCCTACAATGGGCAGTTCTTC.

This clonotype was seen more than once but under ten times. The chain couples TRBV7-6 to TRBJ1-5; TRBD1 might be the D (6 bases). The CDR3 contains 15 residues. The V end lost 8 bases, the J end lost 3 bases, and 17 bases lay between the germline ends. The V gene's germline CDR1 is SGHVS and CDR2 FNYEAQ. The CDR3 DNA sequence: TGTGCCAGCTATAGTGGGGGCAGCGTCAATCAGCCCCAGCATTTT. This sequence encodes CASYSGGSVNQPQHF.

This chain links TRBV7-2 with TRBJ1-4; D unresolved. Germline loops: CDR1 SGHTA, CDR2 FQGNSA. The CDR3 is 15 amino acids. Trimming shortened V by 5 bases and J by 15 bases, and 25 bases separated the two germline ends. The CDR3 protein is CASSRVPPTKQLLFF. The CDR3 DNA reads TGTGCCAGCAGCCGTGTCCCCCCAACTAAGCAGTTATTGTTTTTT.

This clonotype was picked up a small number of times. The chain couples TRBV5-1 to TRBJ1-6, with 7 bases lining up with TRBD1. Trimming cost V 0 bases and J 7 bases; bases outside gene matches: 7. CDR1 and CDR2 from the germline V gene are SGHRS and YFSETQ. This CDR3 has 16 residues. The CDR3 sequence: CASSLANRDRNSPLHF. The DNA for the CDR3 is TGCGCCAGCAGCTTGGCCAACCGGGACAGAAATTCACCCCTCCACTTT.

For the CDR3, the DNA is TGCAGTGCCACAGGGGACTCTGGAAACACTGAAGCTTTCTTT. Its protein is CSATGDSGNTEAFF. This chain joins TRBV20-1 and TRBJ1-1, with 7 bases that match TRBD1. The CDR3 length is 14 residues. V trimming: 6 bases; J trimming: 2 bases; junction bases outside the gene matches: 9. The germline gives CDR1 DFQATT, CDR2 SNEGSKA (reference sequence).